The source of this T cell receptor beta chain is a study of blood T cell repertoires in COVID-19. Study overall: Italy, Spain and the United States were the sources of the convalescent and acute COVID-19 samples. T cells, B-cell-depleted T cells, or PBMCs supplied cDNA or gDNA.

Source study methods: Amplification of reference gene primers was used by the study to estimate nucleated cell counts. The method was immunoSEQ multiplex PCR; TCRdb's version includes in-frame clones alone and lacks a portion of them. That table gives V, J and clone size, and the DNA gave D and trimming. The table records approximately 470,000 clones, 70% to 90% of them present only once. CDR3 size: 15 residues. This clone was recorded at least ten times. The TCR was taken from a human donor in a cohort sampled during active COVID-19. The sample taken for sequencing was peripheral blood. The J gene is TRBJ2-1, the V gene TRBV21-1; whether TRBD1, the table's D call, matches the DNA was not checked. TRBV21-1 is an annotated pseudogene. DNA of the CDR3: TGTGCCAGCAGCAAAACGGACAGGGATGGGTATGAGCAGTTCTTC. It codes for CASSKTDRDGYEQFF.